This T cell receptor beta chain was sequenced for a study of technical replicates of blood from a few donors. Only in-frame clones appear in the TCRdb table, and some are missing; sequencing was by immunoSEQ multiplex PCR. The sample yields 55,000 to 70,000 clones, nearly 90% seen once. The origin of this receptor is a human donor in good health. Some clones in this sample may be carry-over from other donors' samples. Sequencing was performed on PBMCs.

The CDR3 DNA reads as TGCGCCAGCAGTTCGACAGGAGCCGAGAAGCCCCAGCATTTT. Residues: CASSSTGAEKPQHF. This chain connects TRBV5-1 to TRBJ1-5; perhaps TRBD1 as D (6 bases). Germline CDR1 SGHRS, CDR2 YFSETQ. The CDR3 runs 14 residues. V lost 5 bases, J lost 8 bases, and 17 bases lay in between.